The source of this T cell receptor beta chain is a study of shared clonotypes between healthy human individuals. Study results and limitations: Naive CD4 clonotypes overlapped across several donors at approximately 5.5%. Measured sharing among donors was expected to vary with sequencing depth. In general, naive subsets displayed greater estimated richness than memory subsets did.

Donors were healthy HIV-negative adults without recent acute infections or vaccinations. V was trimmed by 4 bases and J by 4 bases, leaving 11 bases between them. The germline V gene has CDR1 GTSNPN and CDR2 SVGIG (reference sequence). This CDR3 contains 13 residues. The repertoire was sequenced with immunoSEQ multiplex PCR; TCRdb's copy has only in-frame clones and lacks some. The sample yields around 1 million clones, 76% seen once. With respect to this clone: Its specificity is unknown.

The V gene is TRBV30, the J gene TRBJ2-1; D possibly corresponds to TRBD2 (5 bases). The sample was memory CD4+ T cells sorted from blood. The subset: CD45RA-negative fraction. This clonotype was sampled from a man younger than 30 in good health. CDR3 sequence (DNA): TGTGCCTGGAAACATCTAGCTTACAATGAGCAGTTCTTC. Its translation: CAWKHLAYNEQFF.